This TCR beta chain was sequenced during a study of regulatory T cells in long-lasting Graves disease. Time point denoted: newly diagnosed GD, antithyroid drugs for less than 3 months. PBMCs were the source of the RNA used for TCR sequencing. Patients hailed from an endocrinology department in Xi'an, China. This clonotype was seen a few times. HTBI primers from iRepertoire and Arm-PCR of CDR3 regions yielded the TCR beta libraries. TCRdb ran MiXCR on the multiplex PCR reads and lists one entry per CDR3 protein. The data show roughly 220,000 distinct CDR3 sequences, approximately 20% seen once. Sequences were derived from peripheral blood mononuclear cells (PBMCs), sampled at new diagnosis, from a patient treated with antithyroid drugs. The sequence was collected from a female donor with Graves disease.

The DNA for the CDR3 is TGCGCCAGCAGCCAAGATCCGGGGACCACAGATACGCAGTATTTT. Protein product: CASSQDPGTTDTQYF. J is TRBJ2-3 and V is TRBV4-1; the D gene could be TRBD1 or TRBD2 (5 bases each). The ends were cut back, 0 bases at V and 2 bases at J, with 9 bases in the middle. This CDR3 spans 15 amino acids. The germline V gene has CDR1 MGHRA and CDR2 YSYEKL.